Below, 10 T cell receptor beta chains from the same sample are listed, as sequenced in a study of early T cells in non-severe SARS-CoV-2 infection. In TCRdb, the 5' RACE reads were re-called with MiXCR into one record per CDR3 protein. The table records 50,000 to 65,000 distinct CDR3 sequences, about 12% of them present only once. The specimen was whole blood. Receptors originate from an adult who was a healthcare worker with PCR-confirmed SARS-CoV-2 infection or an uninfected control (not recorded which).

The table lists this clonotype with a few counts. This chain links TRBV29-1 with TRBJ2-7, with a tentative D call TRBD2 (7 bases). Trimming removed 3 bases from V and 1 base from J, with 10 bases in between. This CDR3 region has 13 residues. CDR1 is SQVTM, CDR2 ANQGSEA, per germline. The CDR3 coding sequence is TGCAGCGTTGACAAGGGGGGGTCCTACGAGCAGTACTTC. This sequence encodes CSVDKGGSYEQYF.

At least ten counts were recorded for this clonotype. V and J are TRBV12-3 or TRBV12-4 and TRBJ2-1; 7 bases line up with TRBD1. V lost 6 bases to trimming and J lost 0 bases; unmatched junction nucleotides: 2. The CDR3 contains 14 residues. The CDR3 DNA follows: TGTGCCAGCAGACAGGGGAGCTCCTACAATGAGCAGTTCTTC. Amino acids: CASRQGSSYNEQFF.

This clonotype was seen many times. The chain employs TRBV27 and TRBJ1-1, with 7 bases identical to TRBD1. With V trimmed by 5 bases and J by 0 bases, 6 bases remained unmatched. The germline CDR1 and CDR2 sequences are MNHEY and SMNVEV (reference sequence). The CDR3 runs 15 residues. The CDR3 nucleotides are TGTGCCAGCAGTACGGGACAGAAACTGAACACTGAAGCTTTCTTT. Residues: CASSTGQKLNTEAFF.

J is TRBJ1-6 and V is TRBV6-6; D is undetermined. This CDR3 has 15 amino acids. Germline V gene data show CDR1 as MNHNY and CDR2 as SVGAGI (reference sequence). The V and J ends lost 4 bases and 6 bases respectively, with 13 bases between them. CDR3 nucleotides: TGTGCCAGCAGTTGGGATGGGAGTCTTAATTCACCCCTCCACTTT. This gives the protein CASSWDGSLNSPLHF.

This clonotype was picked up many times. This chain's CDR3 is CASSYSSGTSFEQYF. As DNA, the CDR3 is TGTGCCAGCAGTTACTCGTCCGGGACTAGCTTCGAGCAGTACTTC. V usage is TRBV6-2 or TRBV6-3 and J usage is TRBJ2-7, with TRBD2 matching over 9 bases. V shed 0 bases, J shed 6 bases, and the junction held 6 bases outside the gene matches. This CDR3 has 15 amino acids. Germline CDR1 reads MNHEY; CDR2 reads SVGEGT.

This chain joins TRBV6-1 and TRBJ1-2; perhaps TRBD1 as D (6 bases). Trimming left V 4 bases short and J 5 bases short, with 11 bases between. CDR1 and CDR2 from the germline V gene are MNHNS and SASEGT. The CDR3 covers 13 residues. The CDR3 is CASSVDRLYGYTF. CDR3 in DNA: TGTGCCAGCAGTGTGGACAGATTATATGGCTACACCTTC.

This clonotype was recorded a few times. The chain links TRBV10-3 to TRBJ2-3; 8 bases agree with TRBD2. The CDR3 consists of 14 residues. Unmatched junction bases numbered 3, after V lost 4 bases and J lost 3 bases. Germline V gene lookup returns CDR1 ENHRY and CDR2 SYGVKD. CDR3 bases: TGTGCCATCAGTGCGGGGGGGCGGACAGATACGCAGTATTTT. This gives the protein CAISAGGRTDTQYF.

The genes are TRBV6-2 or TRBV6-3 and TRBJ2-1; 7 bases line up with TRBD2. The junction had 9 bases not matched to a gene; V was cut back by 7 bases and J by 6 bases. Germline CDR1 reads MNHEY; CDR2 reads SVGEGT. The CDR3 totals 14 residues. CDR3 in amino acids: CASTWGGGINEQFF. The DNA of the CDR3 is TGTGCCAGCACATGGGGGGGAGGAATCAATGAGCAGTTCTTC.

This clonotype has a count of ten or more. The chain has TRBV12-5 and TRBJ1-1, with D uncertain. Per the germline V gene, CDR1 is LGHNT and CDR2 is FRNRAP. CDR3 length: 13 residues. V was clipped by 5 bases and J by 1 base, with 8 bases between them. CDR3 loop: CASGALPNTEAFF. The CDR3 coding sequence is TGTGCTAGTGGTGCCCTACCGAACACTGAAGCTTTCTTT.

CDR3 bases: TGCAGTGCTAGATCCGGGGCCAATGAAAAACTGTTTTTT. It specifies CSARSGANEKLFF. This chain joins TRBV20-1 and TRBJ1-4; D possibly corresponds to TRBD1 (5 bases). The germline V gene encodes CDR1 DFQATT and CDR2 SNEGSKA (reference sequence). CDR3 length equals 13 residues. The V end lost 2 bases, the J end lost 5 bases, and 9 bases lay between the germline ends.